These 5 T cell receptor beta chains share one sample of origin, sequenced in a study of blood T cell repertoires in COVID-19. TCRdb's table, derived via immunoSEQ multiplex PCR, lists solely in-frame clones and lacks some. The table shows nearly 110,000 clones, with about 84% occurring only once. The sequenced sample was peripheral blood. The receptors were sampled from a woman in her sixties or seventies with acute or convalescent COVID-19.

CDR3 DNA sequence: TGTGCTAGCGGCAGTTTCAACTATGGCTACACCTTC. Translated, it gives CASGSFNYGYTF. The J gene is TRBJ1-2, the V gene TRBV28; D call uncertain. The germline CDR1 and CDR2 sequences are MDHEN and SYDVKM. This CDR3 spans 12 amino acids.

The gene calls are TRBV5-1 and TRBJ2-5, with D tentatively TRBD1 (6 bases). Germline values: CDR1 SGHRS, CDR2 YFSETQ. Trimming pared 4 bases from V and 1 base from J, leaving 14 bases between. This CDR3 contains 15 residues. DNA for the CDR3: TGCGCCAGCAGCCTGACAGGTCCACTCCAAGAGACCCAGTACTTC. It codes for CASSLTGPLQETQYF.

V gene TRBV6-1 combines with J gene TRBJ2-1; 8 bases agree with TRBD2. CDR1 and CDR2 from the germline V gene are MNHNS and SASEGT. Unmatched junction bases numbered 2, after V lost 1 base and J lost 0 bases. The CDR3 extends over 16 amino acids. The CDR3 spells CASSEDGGGSYNEQFF. The CDR3 DNA follows: TGTGCCAGCAGTGAAGACGGGGGGGGCTCCTACAATGAGCAGTTCTTC.

V is TRBV5-1 and J is TRBJ2-2; a weak D match, TRBD1 (5 bases). Trimming shortened V by 6 bases and J by 3 bases, and 15 bases separated the two germline ends. Germline V CDR1 and CDR2: SGHRS, YFSETQ. The CDR3 is made up of 15 amino acids. The CDR3 is CASTTGRGYTGELFF. For the CDR3, the DNA is TGCGCCAGCACAACCGGAAGGGGATACACCGGGGAGCTGTTTTTT.

The chain links TRBV5-1 to TRBJ1-6, with 9 bases aligning to TRBD1. Per germline, CDR1 SGHRS and CDR2 YFSETQ. The CDR3 contains 17 residues. The V segment lost 0 bases and the J segment 15 bases; nucleotides outside the gene matches: 16. As DNA, the CDR3 is TGCGCCAGCAGCTTGGAGTATGGGACAGGGTCGGCCCGAGTCCTCCACTTT. Protein product: CASSLEYGTGSARVLHF.